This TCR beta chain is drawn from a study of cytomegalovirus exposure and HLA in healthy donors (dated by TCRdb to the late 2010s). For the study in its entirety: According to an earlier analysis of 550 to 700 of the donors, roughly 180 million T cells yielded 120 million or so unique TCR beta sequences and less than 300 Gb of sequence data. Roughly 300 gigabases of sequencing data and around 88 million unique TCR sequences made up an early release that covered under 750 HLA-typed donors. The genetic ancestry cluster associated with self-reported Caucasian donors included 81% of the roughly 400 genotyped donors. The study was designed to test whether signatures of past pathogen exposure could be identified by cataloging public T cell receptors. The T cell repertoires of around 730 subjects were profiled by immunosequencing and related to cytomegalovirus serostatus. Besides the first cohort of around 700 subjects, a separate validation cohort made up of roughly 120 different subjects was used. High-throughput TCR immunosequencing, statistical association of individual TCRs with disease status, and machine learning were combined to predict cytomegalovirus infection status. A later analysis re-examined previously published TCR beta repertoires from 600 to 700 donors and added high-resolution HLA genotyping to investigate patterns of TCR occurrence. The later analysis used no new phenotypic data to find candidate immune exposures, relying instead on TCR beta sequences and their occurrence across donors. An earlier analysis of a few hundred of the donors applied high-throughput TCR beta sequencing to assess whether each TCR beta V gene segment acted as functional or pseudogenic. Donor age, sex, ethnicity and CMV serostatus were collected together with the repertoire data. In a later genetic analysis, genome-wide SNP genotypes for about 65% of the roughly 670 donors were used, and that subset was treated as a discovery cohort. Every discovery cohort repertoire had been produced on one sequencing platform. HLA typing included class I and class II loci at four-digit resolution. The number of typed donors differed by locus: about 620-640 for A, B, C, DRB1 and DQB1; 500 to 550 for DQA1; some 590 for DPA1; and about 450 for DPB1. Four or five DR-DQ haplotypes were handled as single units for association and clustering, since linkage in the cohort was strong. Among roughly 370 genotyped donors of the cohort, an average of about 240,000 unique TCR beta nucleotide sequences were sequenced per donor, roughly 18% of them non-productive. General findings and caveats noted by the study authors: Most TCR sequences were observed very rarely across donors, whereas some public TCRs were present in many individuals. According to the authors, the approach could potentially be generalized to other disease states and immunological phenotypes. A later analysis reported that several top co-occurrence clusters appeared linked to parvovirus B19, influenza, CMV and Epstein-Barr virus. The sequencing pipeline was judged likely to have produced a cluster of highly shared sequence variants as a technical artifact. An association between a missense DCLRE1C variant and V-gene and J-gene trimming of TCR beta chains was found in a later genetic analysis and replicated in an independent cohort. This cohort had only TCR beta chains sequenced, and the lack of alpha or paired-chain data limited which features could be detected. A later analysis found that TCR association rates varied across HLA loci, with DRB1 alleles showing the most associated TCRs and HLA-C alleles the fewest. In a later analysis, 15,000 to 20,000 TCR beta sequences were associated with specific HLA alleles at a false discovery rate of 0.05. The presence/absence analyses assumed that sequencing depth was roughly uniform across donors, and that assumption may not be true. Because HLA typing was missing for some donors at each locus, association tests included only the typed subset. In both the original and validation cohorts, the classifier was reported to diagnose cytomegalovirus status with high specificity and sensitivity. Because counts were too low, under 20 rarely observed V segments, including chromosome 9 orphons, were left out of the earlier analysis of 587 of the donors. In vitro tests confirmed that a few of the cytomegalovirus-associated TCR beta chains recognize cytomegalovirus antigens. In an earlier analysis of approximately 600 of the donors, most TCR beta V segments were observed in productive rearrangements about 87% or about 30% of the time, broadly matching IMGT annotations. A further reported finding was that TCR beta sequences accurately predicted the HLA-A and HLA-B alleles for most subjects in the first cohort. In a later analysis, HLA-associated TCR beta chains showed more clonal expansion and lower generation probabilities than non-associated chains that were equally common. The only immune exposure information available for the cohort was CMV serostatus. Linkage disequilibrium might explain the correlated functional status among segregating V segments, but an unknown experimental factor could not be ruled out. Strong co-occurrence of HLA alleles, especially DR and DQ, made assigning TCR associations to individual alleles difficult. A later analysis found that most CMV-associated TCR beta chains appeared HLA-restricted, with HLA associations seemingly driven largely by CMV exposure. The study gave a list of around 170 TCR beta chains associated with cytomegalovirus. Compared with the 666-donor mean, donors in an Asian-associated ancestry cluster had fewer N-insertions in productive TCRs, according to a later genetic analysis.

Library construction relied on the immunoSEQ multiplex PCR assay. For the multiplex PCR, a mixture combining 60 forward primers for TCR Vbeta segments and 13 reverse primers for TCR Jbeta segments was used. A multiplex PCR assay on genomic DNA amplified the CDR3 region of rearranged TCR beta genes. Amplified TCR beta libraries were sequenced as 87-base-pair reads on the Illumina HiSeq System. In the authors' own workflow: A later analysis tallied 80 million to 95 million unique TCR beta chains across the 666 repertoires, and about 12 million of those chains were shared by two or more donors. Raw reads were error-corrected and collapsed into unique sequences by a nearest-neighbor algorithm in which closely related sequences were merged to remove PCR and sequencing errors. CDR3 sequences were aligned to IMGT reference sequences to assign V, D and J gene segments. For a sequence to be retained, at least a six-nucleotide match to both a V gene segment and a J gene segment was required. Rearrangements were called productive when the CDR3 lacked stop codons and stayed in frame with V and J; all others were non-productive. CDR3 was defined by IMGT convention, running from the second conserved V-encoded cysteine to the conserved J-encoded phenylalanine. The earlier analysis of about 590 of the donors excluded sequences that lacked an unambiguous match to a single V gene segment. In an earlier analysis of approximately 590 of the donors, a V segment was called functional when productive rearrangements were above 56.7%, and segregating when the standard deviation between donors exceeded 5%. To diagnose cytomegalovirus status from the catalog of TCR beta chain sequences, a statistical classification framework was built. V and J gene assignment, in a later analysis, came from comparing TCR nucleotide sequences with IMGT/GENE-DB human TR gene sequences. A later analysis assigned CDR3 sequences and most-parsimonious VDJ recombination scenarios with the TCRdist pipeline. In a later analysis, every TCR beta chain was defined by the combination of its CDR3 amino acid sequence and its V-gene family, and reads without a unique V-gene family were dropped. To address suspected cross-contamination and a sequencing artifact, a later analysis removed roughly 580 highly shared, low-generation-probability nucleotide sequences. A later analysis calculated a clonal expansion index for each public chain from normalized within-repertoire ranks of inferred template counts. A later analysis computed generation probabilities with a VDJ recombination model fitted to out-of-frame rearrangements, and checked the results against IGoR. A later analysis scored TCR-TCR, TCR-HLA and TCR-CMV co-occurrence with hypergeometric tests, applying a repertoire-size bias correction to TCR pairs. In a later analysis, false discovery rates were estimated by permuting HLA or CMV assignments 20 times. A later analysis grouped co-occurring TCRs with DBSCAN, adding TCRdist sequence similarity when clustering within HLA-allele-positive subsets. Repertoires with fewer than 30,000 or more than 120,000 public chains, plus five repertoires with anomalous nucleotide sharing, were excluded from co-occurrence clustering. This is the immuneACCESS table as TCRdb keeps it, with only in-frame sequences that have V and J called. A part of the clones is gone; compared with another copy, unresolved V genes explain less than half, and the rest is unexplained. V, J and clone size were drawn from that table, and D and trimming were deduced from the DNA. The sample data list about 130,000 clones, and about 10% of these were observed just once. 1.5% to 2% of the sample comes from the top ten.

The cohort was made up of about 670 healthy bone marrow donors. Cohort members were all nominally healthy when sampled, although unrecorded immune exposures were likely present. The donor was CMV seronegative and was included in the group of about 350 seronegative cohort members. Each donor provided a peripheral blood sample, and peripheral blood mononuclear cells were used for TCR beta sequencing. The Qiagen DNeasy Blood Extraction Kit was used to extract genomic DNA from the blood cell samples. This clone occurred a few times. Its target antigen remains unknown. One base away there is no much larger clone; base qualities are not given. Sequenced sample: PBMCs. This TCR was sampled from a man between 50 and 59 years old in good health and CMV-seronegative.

The CDR3 protein sequence reads: CASSYETSGSYEQYF. In nucleotide form, the sequence is TGTGCCAGCAGTTACGAGACTAGCGGCTCCTACGAGCAGTACTTC. This sequence uses TRBV6-5 and TRBJ2-7, and TRBD2 matches 9 of the central bases. The CDR3 runs 15 residues from the cysteine to the phenylalanine. The CDR3 DNA has 45 bases and is translated from base 1. CDR1 and CDR2, looked up from the germline V gene, are MNHEY and SVGAGI. Germline trimming: 2 bases from V, 0 bases from J; junction bases outside gene matches: 2.